The 6 T cell receptor beta chains given below trace back to one sample, sequenced in a study of EBV T-cell therapy then PD-1 blockade in nasopharyngeal carcinoma. The antigens these receptors bind are not known. The treatment: AdE1-LMPpoly-expanded autologous EBV-specific T-cell therapy followed by anti-PD-1 nivolumab. Sequencing was performed with immunoSEQ multiplex PCR; in TCRdb, only in-frame clones are kept and a portion is missing. The sample gives 20,000 to 25,000 clones, around 82% of which show up once; over 25% is in the top ten. The source material was CD8+ T cells from blood, sampled at roughly day 61 from a patient whose treatment included autologous EBV-specific T cells and nivolumab. The receptors come from a man aged 40-50 years with nasopharyngeal carcinoma.

This clone was observed a few times. The chain couples TRBV4-2 to TRBJ2-7; D is perhaps TRBD2 (6 bases). The germline V and J ends were trimmed by 5 bases and 5 bases, with 19 bases remaining between them. Germline V gene lookup returns CDR1 LGHNA and CDR2 YNFKEQ. This CDR3 has 15 residues. The CDR3 region has the DNA TGTGCCAGCAGCAAAAGTGACGGGGGAGCAGACGAGCAGTACTTC. Translating gives CASSKSDGGADEQYF.

V and J are TRBV27 and TRBJ2-1, with 10 bases matching TRBD2. This CDR3 spans 14 amino acids. Germline CDR1 reads MNHEY; CDR2 reads SMNVEV (reference sequence). Trimming took 6 bases from V and 8 from J; bases not matched to a gene: 7. The CDR3 DNA reads TGTGCCAGCAGAGAGCGGGGGGGCATCCATGAGCAGTTCTTC. This encodes CASRERGGIHEQFF.

By sample share, this clone is medium-sized. V and J are TRBV10-3 and TRBJ1-1, with D uncertain. Trimming cost V 3 bases and J 1 base, with 9 bases left between them. The CDR3 extends over 14 amino acids. Germline-derived CDR1 and CDR2 are ENHRY and SYGVKD. The CDR3 DNA sequence: TGTGCCATCAGTGATTCACAGCCGAACACTGAAGCTTTCTTT. It codes for CAISDSQPNTEAFF.

This clone was picked up one time. The chain couples TRBV5-5 to TRBJ2-7; no reliable D call. The CDR3 has 11 amino acids. Trimming took 7 bases from V and 3 from J, leaving 8 bases between them. Germline V gene data show CDR1 as SGHKS and CDR2 as YYEKEE (reference sequence). CDR3 protein: CASEVGYEQYF. CDR3 in DNA: TGTGCCAGCGAGGTGGGCTACGAGCAGTACTTC.

The chain combines TRBV7-9 with TRBJ2-5; D unresolved. Germline V gives CDR1 SEHNR, CDR2 FQNEAQ (reference sequence). Trimming took 0 bases from V and 5 from J, leaving 4 bases between them. The CDR3 totals 12 residues. The CDR3 reads CASSLAGETQYF. The CDR3 DNA sequence: TGTGCCAGCAGCTTAGCGGGGGAGACCCAGTACTTC.

CDR3 region: CASSYLMGGDTEAFF. In DNA form, the CDR3 reads TGTGCCAGCAGTTACCTGATGGGGGGCGACACTGAAGCTTTCTTT. The chain links TRBV6-5 to TRBJ1-1; D is possibly TRBD1 (6 bases). The ends were cut back, 2 bases at V and 3 bases at J, with 13 bases in the middle. This CDR3 is 15 amino acids long. The V gene's germline CDR1 is MNHEY and CDR2 SVGAGI.